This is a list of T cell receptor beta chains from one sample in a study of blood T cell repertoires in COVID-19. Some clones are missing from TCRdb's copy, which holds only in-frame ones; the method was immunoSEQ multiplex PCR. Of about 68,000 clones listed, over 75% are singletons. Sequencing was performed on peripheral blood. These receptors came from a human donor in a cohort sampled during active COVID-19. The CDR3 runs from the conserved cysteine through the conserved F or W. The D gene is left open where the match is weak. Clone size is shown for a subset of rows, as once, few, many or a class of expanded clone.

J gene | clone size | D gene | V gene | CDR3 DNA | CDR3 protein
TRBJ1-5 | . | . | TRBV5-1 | TGCGCCAGCAGCTTGCAGGGAAAGGATCAGCCCCAGCATTTT | CASSLQGKDQPQHF
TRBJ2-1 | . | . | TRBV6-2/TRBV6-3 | TGTGCCAGCAGCCCCCACTCCTACAATGAGCAGTTCTTC | CASSPHSYNEQFF
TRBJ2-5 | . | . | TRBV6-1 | TGTGCCAGCAGTGAACGGGACTCGTGGGCGGGAGAGACCCAGTACTTC | CASSERDSWAGETQYF
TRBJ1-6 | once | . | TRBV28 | TGTGCCAGCAGTTCCCCTGGGCAGGCGTATAATTCACCCCTCCACTTT | CASSSPGQAYNSPLHF
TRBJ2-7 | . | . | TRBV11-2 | TGTGCCAGCAGCTTAGGTGGGGGGAGGGGGTACGAGCAGTACTTC | CASSLGGGRGYEQYF
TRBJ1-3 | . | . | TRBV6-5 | TGTGCCAGCAGTCAGAGGGACAAAGGAAGAAACACCATATATTTT | CASSQRDKGRNTIYF
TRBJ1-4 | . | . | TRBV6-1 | TGTGCCAGCAGTGAAGGGGGCGACAGAGAAAAACTGTTTTTT | CASSEGGDREKLFF
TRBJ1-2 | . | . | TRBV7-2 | TGTGCCAGCAGCTTAGCAGGGGCCAACTATGGCTACACCTTC | CASSLAGANYGYTF
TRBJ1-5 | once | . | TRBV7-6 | TGTGCCAGCAGCTTAGATCCCGGGGGTCAGCCCCAGCATTTT | CASSLDPGGQPQHF
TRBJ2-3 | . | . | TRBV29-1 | TGCAGCGTGAGAGAGACAGCAGATACGCAGTATTTT | CSVRETADTQYF
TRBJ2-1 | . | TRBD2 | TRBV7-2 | TGTGCCAGCAGATTAGCGGGGCTAGTCAATGAGCAGTTCTTC | CASRLAGLVNEQFF
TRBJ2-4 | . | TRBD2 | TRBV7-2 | TGTGCCAGCAGAGCTAGCGGGAGGGGAAACATTCAGTACTTC | CASRASGRGNIQYF
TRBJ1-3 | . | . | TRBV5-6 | TGTGCCAGCAGCTGGGGAGGCTTGTCCGGAAACACCATATATTTT | CASSWGGLSGNTIYF
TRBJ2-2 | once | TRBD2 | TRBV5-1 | TGCGCCAGCCGTAAGTTAGCGGGCACCGGGGAGCTGTTTTTT | CASRKLAGTGELFF
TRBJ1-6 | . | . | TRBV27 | TGTGCCAGCAGTCGGGAGATTCATTCACCCCTCCACTTT | CASSREIHSPLHF
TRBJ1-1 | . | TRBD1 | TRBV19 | TGTGCCAGTAGCACGGATGGGGACAGTGGGGCTTTCTTT | CASSTDGDSGAFF
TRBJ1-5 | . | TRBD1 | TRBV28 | TGTGCCAGCAGAGAGGGGGCAGGGCAGCCCCAGCATTTT | CASREGAGQPQHF
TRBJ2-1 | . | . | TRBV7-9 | TGTGCCAGCAGCTTGGGCGGGTCCCATTCCTACAATGAGCAGTTCTTC | CASSLGGSHSYNEQFF
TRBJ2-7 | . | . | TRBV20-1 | TGCAGTGCTAGAGTCAACGAGCAGTACTTC | CSARVNEQYF
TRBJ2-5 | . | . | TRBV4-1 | TGCGCCAGCAGCCAAGATATGGAGACCCAGTACTTC | CASSQDMETQYF
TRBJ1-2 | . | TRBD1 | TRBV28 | TGTGCCAGCAGTCCAGGGGGAAACTATGGCTACACCTTC | CASSPGGNYGYTF
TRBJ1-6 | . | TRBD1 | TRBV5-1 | TGCGCCAGCAGCTTGGATCCAGGGGGCGGAAATTCACCCCTCCACTTT | CASSLDPGGGNSPLHF
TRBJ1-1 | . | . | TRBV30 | TGTGCCTGGAATGTAGGGGTCATGAACACTGAAGCTTTCTTT | CAWNVGVMNTEAFF
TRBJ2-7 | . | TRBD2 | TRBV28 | TGTGCCAGCACGACTAGCGGGATATATGAGCAGTACTTC | CASTTSGIYEQYF
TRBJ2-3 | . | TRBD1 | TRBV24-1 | TGTGCCACCAGTGATCCTCGCCAGGGGGCGACCGTTGGCACAGATACGCAGTATTTT | CATSDPRQGATVGTDTQYF
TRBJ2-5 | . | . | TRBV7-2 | TGTGCCAGCAGTCATTCTAGGGACTCCCAAGAGACCCAGTACTTC | CASSHSRDSQETQYF
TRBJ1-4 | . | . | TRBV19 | TGTGCCAGTAGTATAGAAGCCGGGAAACGTTATGAAAAACTGTTTTTT | CASSIEAGKRYEKLFF
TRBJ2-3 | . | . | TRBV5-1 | TGCGCCAGCAGCTTGGGACTTAGCCGGACAGATACGCAGTATTTT | CASSLGLSRTDTQYF
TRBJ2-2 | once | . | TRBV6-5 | TGTGCCGGCAGAAGGGGGACGACCGGGGAGCTGTTTTTT | CAGRRGTTGELFF
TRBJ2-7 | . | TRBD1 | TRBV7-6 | TGTGCCAGCAGCCTAAAACAGGGGGGCGAGCAGTACTTC | CASSLKQGGEQYF
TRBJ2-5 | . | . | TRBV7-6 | TGTGCCAGCAGCGATCTAGGATTGTCCCAGTACTTC | CASSDLGLSQYF
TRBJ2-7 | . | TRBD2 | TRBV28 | TGTGCCAGCACCTCTAGCGGTTCCACCTACGAGCAGTACTTC | CASTSSGSTYEQYF
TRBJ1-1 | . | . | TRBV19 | TGTGCCAGTAGTATAGCGTGGGGGGGGACTGAAGCTTTCTTT | CASSIAWGGTEAFF
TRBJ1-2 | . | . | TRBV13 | TGTGCCAGCAGCTTAGGCCGGTGGGGCTACACCTTC | CASSLGRWGYTF
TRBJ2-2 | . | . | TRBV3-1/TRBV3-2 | TGTGCCAGCAGCTCCTCGTGGATTGGGGGGGCGTCCACCGGGGAGCTGTTTTTT | CASSSSWIGGASTGELFF
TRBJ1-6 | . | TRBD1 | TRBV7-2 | TGTGCCAGCAGCTTGGGACAGGGATTTGGGTCACCCCTCCACTTT | CASSLGQGFGSPLHF
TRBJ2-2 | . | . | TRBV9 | TGTGCCAGCAGCGTAGGGGGGCGCGGCACCGGGGAGCTGTTTTTT | CASSVGGRGTGELFF
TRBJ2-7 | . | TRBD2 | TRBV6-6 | TGTGCCAGCAGTTCTCGGGGGGCCTACGAGCAGTACTTC | CASSSRGAYEQYF
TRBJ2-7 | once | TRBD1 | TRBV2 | TGTGCCAGCAGCGCCGGGACAGGGGGCTACGAGCAGTACTTC | CASSAGTGGYEQYF
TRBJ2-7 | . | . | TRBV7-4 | TGTGCCAGCAGCCCCAAAATCGAGCAGTACTTC | CASSPKIEQYF
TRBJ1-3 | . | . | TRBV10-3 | TGTGCCACTTCCGGGGGGGATGGAAACACCATATATTTT | CATSGGDGNTIYF
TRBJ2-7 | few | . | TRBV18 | TGTGCCAGCTCGCTTTCGAGGGCAGGGGCCGAGCAGTACTTC | CASSLSRAGAEQYF
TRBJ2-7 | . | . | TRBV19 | TGTGCCAGTAGTATCGGGACTGCCAACTCCTACGAGCAGTACTTC | CASSIGTANSYEQYF
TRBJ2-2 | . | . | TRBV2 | TGTGCCAGCAGTGAACATTCCGTAGCGTACACCGGGGAGCTGTTTTTT | CASSEHSVAYTGELFF
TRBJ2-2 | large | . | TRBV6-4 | TGTGCCAGCAGTGAGAGTAGCACCGGGGAGCTGTTTTTT | CASSESSTGELFF
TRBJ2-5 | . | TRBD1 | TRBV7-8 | TGTGCCAGCAGCTTAGTTCGGGGACAGGGAGGGGAGACCCAGTACTTC | CASSLVRGQGGETQYF
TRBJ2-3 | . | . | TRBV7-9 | TGTGCCAGCAGCTTAAAGAGGGGGAAGTCTGTAGGAACAGATACGCAGTATTTT | CASSLKRGKSVGTDTQYF
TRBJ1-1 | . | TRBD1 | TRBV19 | TGTGCCAGTACCCCGGGACAGATCAGGAACACTGAAGCTTTCTTT | CASTPGQIRNTEAFF
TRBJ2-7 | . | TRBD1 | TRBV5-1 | TGCGCCAGCAGCCTAGACAGGGTAACATACGAGCAGTACTTC | CASSLDRVTYEQYF
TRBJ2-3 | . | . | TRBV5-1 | TGCGCCAGCAGCTTGGCAGGTCCTCCCACAGATACGCAGTATTTT | CASSLAGPPTDTQYF